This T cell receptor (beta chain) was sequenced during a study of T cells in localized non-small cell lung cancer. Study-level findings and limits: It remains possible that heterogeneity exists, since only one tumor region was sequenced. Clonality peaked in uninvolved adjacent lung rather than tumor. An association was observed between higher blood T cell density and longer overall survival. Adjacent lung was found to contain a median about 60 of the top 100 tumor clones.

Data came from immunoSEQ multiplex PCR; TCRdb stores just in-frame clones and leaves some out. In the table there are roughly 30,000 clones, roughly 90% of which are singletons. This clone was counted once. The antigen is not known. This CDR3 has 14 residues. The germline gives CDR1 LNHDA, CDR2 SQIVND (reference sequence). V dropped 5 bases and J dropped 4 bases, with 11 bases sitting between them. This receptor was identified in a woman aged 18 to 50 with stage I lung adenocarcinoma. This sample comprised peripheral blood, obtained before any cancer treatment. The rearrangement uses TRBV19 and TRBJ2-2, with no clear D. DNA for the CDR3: TGTGCCAGTAGTCCGACCGTTCGCACCGGGGAGCTGTTTTTT. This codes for CASSPTVRTGELFF.